The 8 T cell receptor beta chains below all came from one sample that was sequenced in a study of blood T cell repertoires in COVID-19. Only in-frame clones appear in the TCRdb table, and some are missing; sequencing was by immunoSEQ multiplex PCR. The profile covers hundreds of thousands of clones, with roughly 86% appearing a single time and roughly 10% taken by the ten largest. Sequences were obtained from PBMCs or T cells enriched from blood (not recorded which). The receptors were sampled from a woman in her 30s who had recovered from COVID-19.

This chain uses TRBV7-6 with TRBJ2-1, with TRBD1 identical over 9 bases. The CDR3 is made up of 15 amino acids. Per germline, CDR1 SGHVS and CDR2 FNYEAQ. V trimming: 1 base; J trimming: 7 bases; junction bases outside the gene matches: 5. The CDR3 bases are TGTGCCAGCAGCTTAGTACAGGGGGCAAATAATGAGCAGTTCTTC. Its translation is CASSLVQGANNEQFF. Filled out from reference TRBV7-6 and TRBJ2-1, the complete variable domain reads GAGVSQSPRYKVTKRGQDVALRCDPISGHVSLYWYRQALGQGPEFLTYFNYEAQQDKSGLPNDRFSAERPEGSISTLTIQRTEQRDSAMYRCASSLVQGANNEQFFGPGTRLTVL.

This clone was detected a few times. The genes are TRBV5-4 and TRBJ1-2, with TRBD1 matching 7 bases. The CDR3 loop spans 17 amino acids. The J segment lost 6 bases and the V segment lost 4 bases, leaving 18 bases of the junction unmatched. From germline, CDR1 is SGHNT and CDR2 YYREEE (reference sequence). CDR3 in amino acids: CASSPPTGRGFRDGYTF. The CDR3 bases are TGTGCCAGCAGCCCCCCGACAGGGCGGGGATTTCGTGATGGCTACACCTTC.

This clone came up once. V gene TRBV5-1 combines with J gene TRBJ2-3; TRBD2 is a possible D gene (6 bases). This CDR3 is 16 amino acids long. V was clipped by 3 bases and J by 0 bases, with 14 bases between them. Per germline, CDR1 SGHRS and CDR2 YFSETQ. The CDR3 loop reads CASSWRGSSSTDTQYF. In DNA form, the CDR3 reads TGCGCCAGCAGCTGGCGGGGATCCTCTAGCACAGATACGCAGTATTTT.

This chain links TRBV9 with TRBJ2-2, with 9 bases fitting TRBD2. CDR3 length equals 17 residues. CDR1 is SGDLS and CDR2 is YYNGEE in the germline V gene. The junction had 4 bases not matched to a gene; V was cut back by 0 bases and J by 1 base. CDR3 in amino acids: CASSVGWREGNTGELFF. CDR3 in DNA: TGTGCCAGCAGCGTAGGTTGGCGGGAGGGGAACACCGGGGAGCTGTTTTTT.

The rearrangement joins TRBV28 to TRBJ1-2; TRBD1 is a possible D gene (6 bases). The CDR3 contains 15 residues. V was shortened by 1 base and J by 4 bases, with 13 bases between the two germline ends. CDR1 MDHEN and CDR2 SYDVKM come from the germline V gene. This CDR3 is CASSLSTGRSYGYTF. The CDR3 DNA sequence: TGTGCCAGCAGTTTATCGACAGGACGTAGCTATGGCTACACCTTC.

This chain joins TRBV7-2 and TRBJ2-3; a weak D match, TRBD1 (6 bases). The germline V gene encodes CDR1 SGHTA and CDR2 FQGNSA. V gave up 7 bases and J gave up 3 bases, with 14 bases separating them. The CDR3 runs 14 residues. Here the CDR3 reads CASTQGPQTDTQYF. The CDR3 nucleotides are TGTGCCAGCACCCAGGGGCCGCAAACAGATACGCAGTATTTT. The full variable domain, in which reference TRBV7-2 and TRBJ2-3 provide the parts outside the CDR3, is GAGVSQSPSNKVTEKGKDVELRCDPISGHTALYWYRQSLGQGLEFLIYFQGNSAPDKSGLPSDRFSAERTGGSVSTLTIQRTQQEDSAVYLCASTQGPQTDTQYFGPGTRLTVL.

This chain's CDR3 is CASSPPGLAASV. The CDR3, as DNA: TGTGCCAGCAGTCCACCGGGACTAGCAGCTTCTGTC. The V gene is TRBV6-2 or TRBV6-3, the J gene TRBJ2-7; the match to TRBD2 covers 9 bases. Per germline, CDR1 MNHEY and CDR2 SVGEGT. There are 12 residues in the CDR3.

In this sample, this clone turned up once. J is TRBJ2-7 and V is TRBV6-5; TRBD2 agrees at 11 bases. Germline trimming cut 5 bases from V and 6 bases from J; bases unmatched to any gene: 9. This CDR3 spans 15 amino acids. Germline V lookup: CDR1 MNHEY, CDR2 SVGAGI. The CDR3 protein is CASSPTSGSLSEQYF. The CDR3 DNA is TGTGCCAGCAGTCCCACTAGCGGGAGCCTAAGCGAGCAGTACTTC.